This T cell receptor beta chain came from a study of blood T cell repertoires in COVID-19. As for the study in general: Acute-phase and convalescent COVID-19 samples originated in the United States, Italy and Spain.

Per germline, CDR1 MNHEY and CDR2 SMNVEV (reference sequence). CDR3 size: 16 residues. The ends were cut back, 4 bases at V and 4 bases at J, with 19 bases in the middle. Authors' methods: Reference gene primer amplification in the assay estimated nucleated cell counts. Sequenced by immunoSEQ multiplex PCR; TCRdb stores in-frame clones only, minus some. V and J calls and clone size follow that table, whereas D and trimming were derived from the DNA. The sample lists about 390,000 clones, around 87% occurring once. A single count supports this clone. Among Cohort 3 donors, those recovered had two negative PCRs, clearance, or symptom resolution.

The TCR originated in a woman in her forties or fifties who had recovered from COVID-19. The chain couples TRBV27 to TRBJ2-5; D is perhaps TRBD2 (5 bases). Sequenced sample: PBMCs or T cells enriched from blood (not recorded which). The CDR3 DNA sequence: TGTGCCAGCAGTTCTATGTTTAGTTTAGCGCCAGAGACCCAGTACTTC. Its protein is CASSSMFSLAPETQYF.